This section outlines one T cell receptor beta chain sequence together with its context. In its sample, this clone was seen once. Its binding antigen is unknown. Nothing much larger sits one base from this clone, and base qualities are not available. The immunoSEQ Assay, a bias-controlled multiplex PCR, was used to amplify TCRbeta CDR3 regions from genomic DNA. For the original study's pipeline: Nucleated cell counts per sample were estimated from amplification of reference gene primers within the assay. Sequence reads were collapsed and filtered to measure the absolute abundance of every unique TCRbeta CDR3 rearrangement. For each sample, productive Simpson clonality was calculated as the square root of Simpson's diversity index over productive rearrangements. TCRdb took over this immuneACCESS table, retaining in-frame rearrangements with V and J assigned. Such tables are incomplete; in checked studies, under half of the missing clones stem from an unresolved V gene, and the remainder is unexplained. That table supplies the V and J calls and clone size; D and trimming were determined from the DNA. The sample yields fewer than 200,000 clones; about 85% were counted once. Together, the top ten hold 20% to 25% of the sample.

These data belong to a study of blood T cell repertoires in COVID-19 (dated by TCRdb to the early 2020s). General notes on the study: Collaborator samples came from the United States, Italy and Spain and covered acute and convalescent phases of COVID-19. The material from the prospective study consisted of cDNA or gDNA derived from T cells, B-cell-depleted T cells, or PBMCs. A de-identified subject ID, COVID-19 status, age in years and sex were almost always included in the sample metadata. Subjects who had been exposed to COVID-19, were actively infected with it, or had recovered from it provided the deeply sampled blood TCRbeta repertoires that made up the dataset. The samples were drawn from the first 160 participants of the ongoing ImmuneRACE study and from over 950 subjects provided by 6 global collaborators. Where available, HLA class I and class II types were obtained from metadata supplied by the sample provider rather than from assay-based typing. The repertoires were made available in a free public database intended to serve as a resource for research on the immune response to SARS-CoV-2. Study-level results and caveats: Clinical and demographic metadata were provided uncurated, with the amount varying by source and participant.

Whole blood was collected in K2EDTA tubes by collaborating institutions according to the institutions' own protocols. For TCRbeta analysis, collaborators shipped samples in one of three forms: frozen whole blood, isolated PBMCs, or DNA extracted from either of those sample types. This clonotype was sampled from a man aged 60 to 75 with active or convalescent COVID-19. Sequencing used peripheral blood.

For the CDR3, the sequence is CASSHSQNNEQFF. The nucleotide sequence reads TGTGCCAGCAGCCATTCCCAGAACAATGAGCAGTTCTTC. The chain is made from TRBV3-1 (or the pseudogene TRBV3-2) and TRBJ2-1, with no confident D gene call. The CDR3 numbers 13 residues from cysteine through phenylalanine. The kept DNA is CDR3 alone, 39 bases in frame from the first base. The germline V gene (reference sequence) yields LGHDT for CDR1 and YNNKEL for CDR2. Between the V and J ends, shortened by 3 bases and 5 bases respectively, the junction contains 8 bases.